This is a list of T cell receptor beta chains from one sample in a study of blood T cell repertoires in COVID-19. Libraries were prepared by immunoSEQ multiplex PCR; TCRdb keeps only in-frame clonotypes and omits some of them. Here the sample spans around 250,000 clones, approximately 90% being singletons. Sequencing input: peripheral blood. Receptor source: a man aged 30 to 39 who had recovered from COVID-19. Each CDR3 is given with its conserved first and last residue.

TRBV6-5,TRBJ1-1,13,CASSYSGGGEAFF
TRBV6-2/TRBV6-3,TRBJ2-7,14,CASSGTSVPYEQYF
TRBV6-5,TRBJ2-7,14,CASSMSGILYEQYF
TRBV11-2,TRBJ1-3,17,CASSLDWLQGTGNTIYF
TRBV5-8,TRBJ1-5,14,CASSPTGSWQPQHF
TRBV10-3,TRBJ1-4,16,CAISEPGQGTNEKLFF
TRBV5-1,TRBJ2-5,15,CASSVFQGIQETQYF
TRBV11-2,TRBJ1-2,15,CASSPHGARGYGYTF
TRBV6-1,TRBJ2-2,15,CASSLLAGAGGELFF
TRBV3-1/TRBV3-2,TRBJ2-3,19,CASSQPGLAGGVPTDTQYF
TRBV5-6,TRBJ2-1,13,CASSLRGSLIQFF
TRBV10-3,TRBJ1-2,17,CAISAYIRDRQIYGYTF
TRBV5-1,TRBJ2-3,15,CASSSHRVRTDTQYF
TRBV4-1,TRBJ1-6,14,CASSLIPGDSPLHF
TRBV24-1,TRBJ2-3,16,CATSDSDRGLGNTQYF
TRBV5-1,TRBJ2-5,18,CASSFKLAGGLVGETQYF
TRBV7-6,TRBJ2-2,17,CASSFGASGGTTGELFF
TRBV30,TRBJ1-6,15,CAWSRGLSYNSPLHF